These 5 T cell receptor beta chains share one sample of origin, sequenced in a study of shared clonotypes between healthy human individuals. Some clones are missing from TCRdb's copy, which holds only in-frame ones; the method was immunoSEQ multiplex PCR. Here the sample spans under 300,000 clones, 65% to 70% being singletons. Sequenced: memory CD4+ T cells sorted from blood. Specified subset: CD45RA-negative fraction. Every receptor here comes from a young man in good health.

The chain is built from TRBV7-2 and TRBJ2-1, with 8 bases fitting TRBD1. The CDR3 runs 16 residues. The germline CDR1 and CDR2 sequences are SGHTA and FQGNSA. With 3 bases clipped from V and 8 bases from J, the junction kept 12 bases outside the gene matches. The CDR3 DNA reads as TGTGCCAGCAGCTTCCAAGTTCAGGGGGCTGGCGATGAGCAGTTCTTC. Residues: CASSFQVQGAGDEQFF.

J is TRBJ2-1 and V is TRBV6-5, with D perhaps given as TRBD1 or TRBD2 (6 bases each). V was trimmed by 2 bases and J by 10 bases, leaving 9 bases between them. This CDR3 is 12 amino acids long. Germline-derived CDR1 and CDR2 are MNHEY and SVGAGI. CDR3: CASSYVGGEQFF. The CDR3, as DNA: TGTGCCAGCAGTTACGTAGGGGGGGAGCAGTTCTTC.

The chain combines TRBV11-2 with TRBJ1-1; D not resolved. The germline gives CDR1 SGHAT, CDR2 FQNNGV. The CDR3 has 14 amino acids. The V and J ends lost 3 bases and 4 bases respectively, with 12 bases between them. The CDR3 coding sequence is TGTGCCAGCAGCTTCCCCGGGAGGGCCACTGAAGCTTTCTTT. Translation: CASSFPGRATEAFF.

The CDR3 is CASSDRSSGSFHEQYF. For the CDR3, the DNA is TGTGCCAGCAGTGATAGGTCTAGCGGGAGTTTCCACGAGCAGTACTTC. The chain employs TRBV25-1 and TRBJ2-7, with 10 positions matching TRBD2. The junction had 10 bases not matched to a gene; V was cut back by 3 bases and J by 5 bases. Germline CDR1 and CDR2: MGHDK and SYGVNS. The CDR3 has 16 residues.

J is TRBJ1-5 and V is TRBV23-1; D remains unclear. TRBV23-1 has ORF status, its function being uncertain. V lost 11 bases and J 2 bases, leaving 16 bases between the germline ends. The CDR3 loop spans 14 amino acids. CDR3 coding DNA: TGCGCCCCAAAGCGCGTAATCGGCAATCAGCCCCAGCATTTT. This encodes CAPKRVIGNQPQHF.